The 16 T cell receptor beta chains below all came from one sample that was sequenced in a study of CD8+ T cells in alopecia areata. Treatment noted: oral pan-JAK inhibitor, 5-10 mg twice daily. RNA extraction and reverse transcription yielded cDNA as sequencing template. Profiled with immunoSEQ multiplex PCR; TCRdb holds only in-frame clones, not every one. The sample includes 150,000 to 200,000 clones, over 55% of them seen just once. The source was CD4+ T cells sorted from blood, collected at week 24, from a patient treated with tofacitinib. The receptors stem from a human donor with alopecia areata.

The J gene is TRBJ1-6, the V gene TRBV27; no definite D call. Germline loops: CDR1 MNHEY, CDR2 SMNVEV (reference sequence). V was shortened by 5 bases and J by 8 bases, with 16 bases between the two germline ends. The CDR3 loop spans 15 amino acids. The CDR3 is CASSPLTESYSPLHF. DNA of the CDR3: TGTGCCAGCAGTCCCTTGACGGAAAGCTATTCACCCCTCCACTTT.

This clone has a single count. The V and J genes are TRBV29-1 and TRBJ2-7; D is unclear. CDR3 length equals 15 residues. The germline V gene encodes CDR1 SQVTM and CDR2 ANQGSEA. V lost 0 bases, J lost 1 base, and 13 bases lay in between. The CDR3 spells CSVEDPSRSSYEQYF. The CDR3 nucleotides are TGCAGCGTTGAAGATCCGTCCAGGTCGTCCTACGAGCAGTACTTC.

This clone has a handful of counts. The chain carries TRBV29-1 and TRBJ2-1; D gene uncertain. The V gene's germline CDR1 is SQVTM and CDR2 ANQGSEA. Trimming shortened V by 7 bases and J by 0 bases, and 19 bases separated the two germline ends. This CDR3 has 16 residues. CDR3 sequence reads: CSAQGRPGSSYNEQFF. The CDR3 region has the DNA TGCAGCGCCCAAGGGCGTCCGGGTAGCTCCTACAATGAGCAGTTCTTC.

The rearrangement uses TRBV29-1 and TRBJ2-3; 10 bases match TRBD1. Germline CDR1 and CDR2: SQVTM and ANQGSEA. V lost 4 bases, J lost 3 bases, and 7 bases stayed unmatched. CDR3 length: 15 residues. The chain's CDR3 is CSVAGTGVATDTQYF. The CDR3, as DNA: TGCAGCGTTGCGGGGACAGGGGTAGCGACAGATACGCAGTATTTT.

The chain combines TRBV29-1 with TRBJ2-2; tentatively, D is TRBD2 (6 bases). Germline V CDR1 and CDR2: SQVTM, ANQGSEA. The CDR3 extends over 14 amino acids. The V end was cut by 5 bases, the J end by 4 bases, with 14 bases between. The CDR3: CSVRGGQSTGELFF. CDR3 bases: TGCAGCGTTCGCGGAGGGCAGTCCACCGGGGAGCTGTTTTTT.

The chain links TRBV29-1 to TRBJ1-2, with 12 nucleotides matching TRBD1. Germline CDR1 reads SQVTM; CDR2 reads ANQGSEA. Trimming took 3 bases from V and 1 from J; bases not matched to a gene: 6. CDR3 size: 16 residues. The CDR3 region is CSVEGDRGRINYGYTF. The CDR3 DNA follows: TGCAGCGTTGAGGGGGACAGGGGGCGGATTAACTATGGCTACACCTTC.

The rearrangement links TRBV6-5 to TRBJ2-5; D might be TRBD1 or TRBD2, each matching 5 bases. Looked up from germline, CDR1 is MNHEY and CDR2 is SVGAGI. V lost 4 bases, J lost 4 bases, and 10 bases lay in between. The CDR3 length is 13 residues. This CDR3 reads CASSSRDAETQYF. In DNA, the CDR3 is TGTGCCAGCAGTTCTCGGGACGCAGAGACCCAGTACTTC.

The chain couples TRBV30 to TRBJ1-2, with a possible D match to TRBD1 (5 bases). V lost 7 bases and J 5 bases, leaving 20 bases between the germline ends. The CDR3 covers 14 residues. Germline CDR1 GTSNPN, CDR2 SVGIG (reference sequence). CDR3 protein: CALSEGSRLYGYTF. The CDR3 DNA reads TGTGCCTTATCTGAGGGGTCCAGACTGTATGGCTACACCTTC.

This clone was seen only a few times. Different DNA sequences within this sample yield the same CDR3. The chain is built from TRBV7-7 and TRBJ2-1; perhaps TRBD1 as D (6 bases). The V end was cut by 6 bases, the J end by 6 bases, with 12 bases between. Looked up from germline, CDR1 is SSHAT and CDR2 is FNYEAQ (reference sequence). CDR3 length equals 13 residues. The CDR3 DNA reads TGTGCCAGCAGTACAGGGCGTGGCAATGAGCAGTTCTTC. Encoded protein: CASSTGRGNEQFF.

The chain has TRBV27 and TRBJ2-1; the D gene is possibly TRBD1 (6 bases). The V end lost 2 bases, the J end lost 15 bases, and 11 bases lay between the germline ends. CDR3 length: 11 amino acids. Germline V gene sequence: CDR1 MNHEY, CDR2 SMNVEV (reference sequence). CDR3: CASSLHRVLFF. The CDR3 DNA follows: TGTGCCAGCAGTTTACACAGGGTTCTGTTCTTC.

This clone showed up just once. The chain carries TRBV30 and TRBJ1-5, with 10 bases matching TRBD1. Germline CDR1 and CDR2: GTSNPN and SVGIG (reference sequence). The CDR3 sequence is 16 residues long. With 2 bases clipped from V and 3 bases from J, the junction kept 7 bases outside the gene matches. The CDR3 coding sequence is TGTGCCTGGAGTCCGACAGGGGGCTTCGTCAATCAGCCCCAGCATTTT. Its translation is CAWSPTGGFVNQPQHF.

The chain employs TRBV29-1 and TRBJ1-5; D is uncertain. The V and J ends lost 0 bases and 5 bases respectively, with 8 bases between them. Germline CDR1 reads SQVTM; CDR2 reads ANQGSEA. This CDR3 region has 13 residues. Here the CDR3 DNA reads TGCAGCGTTGAAGAGCAGGCCGATCAGCCCCAGCATTTT. Translating it yields CSVEEQADQPQHF. Supplemented by reference TRBV29-1 and TRBJ1-5, the full variable domain reads SAVISQKPSRDICQRGTSLTIQCQVDSQVTMMFWYRQQPGQSLTLIATANQGSEATYESGFVIDKFPISRPNLTFSTLTVSNMSPEDSSIYLCSVEEQADQPQHFGDGTRLSIL.

The rearrangement joins TRBV29-1 to TRBJ2-7; D is unresolved. CDR3 length equals 11 residues. Germline V CDR1 and CDR2: SQVTM, ANQGSEA. Trimming cost V 4 bases and J 4 bases, with 8 bases left between them. Here the CDR3 DNA reads TGCAGCGTTGTGACCCTTTACGAGCAGTACTTC. The encoded protein is CSVVTLYEQYF.

In its sample, this clone was seen once. CDR3 amino acids: CAWSGGGLGTQYF. The CDR3 DNA reads TGTGCCTGGAGTGGAGGTGGGCTGGGTACGCAGTATTTT. V gene TRBV30 combines with J gene TRBJ2-3; D is undetermined. The CDR3 has 13 amino acids. Trimming stripped 1 base from V and 8 bases from J, with 13 bases between. The germline V gene encodes CDR1 GTSNPN and CDR2 SVGIG (reference sequence). Filled out from reference TRBV30 and TRBJ2-3, the complete variable domain reads SQTIHQWPATLVQPVGSPLSLECTVEGTSNPNLYWYRQAAGRGLQLLFYSVGIGQISSEVPQNLSASRPQDRQFILSSKKLLLSDSGFYLCAWSGGGLGTQYFGPGTRLTVL.

This rearrangement joins TRBV15 to TRBJ2-5, with D perhaps TRBD1 (5 bases). Trimming removed 2 bases from V and 4 bases from J, with 11 bases in between. The CDR3 runs to 14 residues. Per the germline V gene, CDR1 is LNHNV and CDR2 is YYDKDF (reference sequence). This CDR3 is CATSRKGEGETQYF. As DNA, the CDR3 is TGTGCCACCAGCAGAAAAGGGGAAGGAGAGACCCAGTACTTC.

The rearrangement links TRBV30 to TRBJ2-3; TRBD2 aligns across 12 bases. The CDR3 runs 16 residues. Germline V gene sequence: CDR1 GTSNPN, CDR2 SVGIG (reference sequence). V lost 6 bases to trimming and J lost 5 bases; unmatched junction nucleotides: 12. The CDR3 loop is CACLKTSGGPRDTQYF. CDR3 nucleotide sequence: TGTGCCTGCCTAAAGACTAGCGGGGGCCCACGAGATACGCAGTATTTT.